Presented here are 12 T cell receptor beta chains from one specimen sequenced in a study of shared clonotypes between healthy human individuals. Libraries were prepared by immunoSEQ multiplex PCR; TCRdb keeps only in-frame clonotypes and omits some of them. The sample includes 800,000 to 950,000 clones, roughly 96% seen only once; the top ten take under 0.25%. CD8 cells regarded as naive lacked CD45RO, were positively chosen for CCR7, and omitted terminally differentiated effector memory CD45RA+ cells. Sequencing was performed on naive CD8+ T cells sorted from blood. The receptor set was obtained from a man aged 25-45 years in good health.

The genes are TRBV7-9 and TRBJ1-4; 7 bases are shared with TRBD1. The CDR3 is 15 residues long. The germline CDR1 and CDR2 sequences are SEHNR and FQNEAQ (reference sequence). With V trimmed by 5 bases and J by 5 bases, 8 bases remained unmatched. The CDR3 reads CASSVDRSGNEKLFF. The DNA of the CDR3 is TGTGCCAGCAGCGTGGACAGGTCCGGGAATGAAAAACTGTTTTTT.

This chain connects TRBV28 to TRBJ2-1; maybe TRBD1 (6 bases). Germline CDR1 is MDHEN and CDR2 is SYDVKM. This CDR3 contains 17 residues. Trimming left V 4 bases short and J 0 bases short, with 16 bases between. CDR3 nucleotide sequence: TGTGCCAGCAGTTCGTCACAGGGAAGGAGCTCCTACAATGAGCAGTTCTTC. Protein product: CASSSSQGRSSYNEQFF.

The V gene is TRBV19, the J gene TRBJ2-1; D ambiguous. This CDR3 is built from 15 residues. V lost 1 base and J lost 5, with 12 bases in between. From germline, CDR1 is LNHDA and CDR2 SQIVND (reference sequence). In nucleotides, the CDR3 is TGTGCCAGTAGTATAGTGGCCGGACCTCACAATGAGCAGTTCTTC. Encoded protein: CASSIVAGPHNEQFF.

The J gene is TRBJ1-4, the V gene TRBV28; D not resolved. Looked up from germline, CDR1 is MDHEN and CDR2 is SYDVKM. Trimming pared 6 bases from V and 0 bases from J, leaving 11 bases between. The CDR3 contains 15 residues. CDR3 residues: CASSRDEATNEKLFF. The CDR3 bases are TGTGCCAGCAGCCGAGACGAAGCAACTAATGAAAAACTGTTTTTT.

The CDR3 is CASSSGVGEQYF. CDR3 in DNA: TGTGCCAGCAGCTCTGGGGTGGGCGAGCAGTACTTC. The V and J genes are TRBV5-6 and TRBJ2-7, with D uncertain. Germline CDR1 reads SGHDT; CDR2 reads YYEEEE. CDR3 size: 12 residues. The V gene lost 3 bases and the J gene lost 6 bases, with 10 bases spanning the gap.

The chain employs TRBV7-6 and TRBJ1-5; TRBD1 is a possible D gene (5 bases). Trimming shortened V by 2 bases and J by 4 bases, and 12 bases separated the two germline ends. This CDR3 has 15 residues. CDR1 is SGHVS, CDR2 FNYEAQ, per germline. In nucleotides, the CDR3 is TGTGCCAGCAGCTTAAAATGGGGGTTGAATCAGCCCCAGCATTTT. Amino acid sequence: CASSLKWGLNQPQHF.

This chain links TRBV28 with TRBJ2-3; unclear D gene. V was pared by 4 bases and J by 2 bases, with 13 bases between. Germline-derived CDR1 and CDR2 are MDHEN and SYDVKM. This CDR3 has 15 amino acids. The CDR3: CASSYGKHITDTQYF. CDR3 sequence (DNA): TGTGCCAGCAGTTATGGGAAGCACATCACAGATACGCAGTATTTT.

A single count supports this clone. Within the sample, other DNA sequences also encode this same CDR3. This chain joins TRBV7-9 and TRBJ2-5, with 8 bases fitting TRBD1. The CDR3 contains 14 residues. V dropped 5 bases and J dropped 1; count of bases not matched to a gene: 3. The germline gives CDR1 SEHNR, CDR2 FQNEAQ (reference sequence). CDR3 protein: CASSPGQGQETQYF. Written as DNA, the CDR3 is TGTGCCAGCAGCCCCGGACAGGGCCAAGAGACCCAGTACTTC.

This rearrangement joins TRBV11-2 to TRBJ2-1; 10 positions agree with TRBD2. CDR3 length: 15 amino acids. Germline V gene sequence: CDR1 SGHAT, CDR2 FQNNGV. Germline trimming cut 4 bases from V and 4 bases from J; bases unmatched to any gene: 4. CDR3 in DNA: TGTGCCAGCAGCTCAGGGACTAGCGCGTACAATGAGCAGTTCTTC. This codes for CASSSGTSAYNEQFF.

The rearrangement joins TRBV6-5 to TRBJ1-2; 8 bases are shared with TRBD1. CDR3 length: 16 amino acids. Trimming at V came to 2 bases and at J to 3 bases, leaving 8 bases not matched to a gene. The germline gives CDR1 MNHEY, CDR2 SVGAGI. In nucleotides, the CDR3 is TGTGCCAGCAGTTACCCGGACAGGGAAGCTGACTATGGCTACACCTTC. Amino acids: CASSYPDREADYGYTF.

The V and J genes are TRBV7-9 and TRBJ2-4; TRBD1 matches at 9 bases. V shed 7 bases and J 1 base; nucleotides not matched to a gene: 8. Looked up from germline, CDR1 is SEHNR and CDR2 is FQNEAQ (reference sequence). This CDR3 comprises 16 residues. CDR3 sequence (DNA): TGTGCCAGCATCCCTGGGACAGGGTTCGCCAAAAACATTCAGTACTTC. Its protein is CASIPGTGFAKNIQYF.

The chain carries TRBV6-1 and TRBJ1-5; maybe TRBD1 (5 bases). The V end was cut by 6 bases, the J end by 6 bases, with 15 bases between. The CDR3 has 14 amino acids. Germline V gene lookup returns CDR1 MNHNS and CDR2 SASEGT. CDR3 residues: CASSAWTGGQPQHF. CDR3 bases: TGTGCCAGCAGCGCTTGGACGGGGGGTCAGCCCCAGCATTTT.